Each of the 5 T cell receptor beta chains below was sequenced from the same sample in a study of technical replicates of blood from a handful of donors. Some clones are missing from TCRdb's copy, which holds only in-frame ones; the method was immunoSEQ multiplex PCR. The sample has just over 80,000 clones, around 96% seen once. Material: T cells isolated from PBMCs. Receptors were obtained from a human donor in good health.

The genes are TRBV6-5 and TRBJ2-2, with a possible D match to TRBD1 (5 bases). V was shortened by 6 bases and J by 1 base, with 9 bases between the two germline ends. Looked up from germline, CDR1 is MNHEY and CDR2 is SVGAGI. This CDR3 region has 14 residues. The CDR3 bases are TGTGCCAGCAGCTACGACAGGAACACCGGGGAGCTGTTTTTT. Translation: CASSYDRNTGELFF.

The V and J genes are TRBV28 and TRBJ2-7; 9 nucleotides align to TRBD2. Germline assignment: CDR1 MDHEN and CDR2 SYDVKM. V lost 4 bases and J lost 4; bases outside the gene matches: 8. The CDR3 is 15 amino acids. CDR3 amino acids: CASSSPSGTRYEQYF. CDR3 DNA: TGTGCCAGCAGTTCTCCTAGCGGGACCCGATACGAGCAGTACTTC. The entire variable domain, with the rest obtained from reference TRBV28 and TRBJ2-7, is as follows: DVKVTQSSRYLVKRTGEKVFLECVQDMDHENMFWYRQDPGLGLRLIYFSYDVKMKEKGDIPEGYSVSREKKERFSLILESASTNQTSMYLCASSSPSGTRYEQYFGPGTRLTVT.

The chain uses TRBV16 and TRBJ1-5; D perhaps matches TRBD1 (6 bases). The germline CDR1 and CDR2 sequences are KGHSY and FQNENV. V was pared by 0 bases and J by 5 bases, with 11 bases between. The CDR3 is 15 residues long. CDR3 nucleotides: TGTGCCAGCAGCCAATCCGGACAGAAAGATCAGCCCCAGCATTTT. Translated, it gives CASSQSGQKDQPQHF.

The table lists this clone with a count of one. This chain joins TRBV9 and TRBJ2-7; no definite D call. V was trimmed by 0 bases and J by 2 bases, leaving 12 bases between them. Germline V gene data show CDR1 as SGDLS and CDR2 as YYNGEE. The CDR3 runs to 15 residues. This CDR3 is CASSVDQLPTYEQYF. The CDR3 nucleotides read TGTGCCAGCAGCGTAGATCAACTCCCAACCTACGAGCAGTACTTC.

The chain joins TRBV4-3 to TRBJ2-7, with TRBD1 identical over 8 bases. CDR1 and CDR2 (germline): LGHNA, YSLEER. Trimming removed 0 bases from V and 3 bases from J; junction bases left unmatched: 7. This CDR3 spans 16 amino acids. The CDR3 nucleotides read TGCGCCAGCAGCCAAGATCCCGCCGGGACAGGCTACGAGCAGTACTTC. Amino acid sequence: CASSQDPAGTGYEQYF.